The clone carrying this T cell receptor (beta chain) was picked up a small number of times. Its matching antigen is unknown. Unique molecular identifiers were built into the TCRbeta library. TCRdb re-derived calls from the PCR reads in MiXCR, one entry per CDR3 protein. The sample records about 830,000 distinct CDR3 sequences, 16% being singletons. Germline CDR1 SGHRS, CDR2 YFSETQ. Trimming at V came to 5 bases and at J to 4 bases, leaving 11 bases not matched to a gene. The CDR3 spans 16 residues. The source of the sample is a study of T-cell reconstitution after alpha-beta-depleted transplantation in children. Notes on the study in general: At one year after transplant, newly produced T cells mostly accounted for T-cell counts and diversity. TCRbeta diversity was high at day 60 in some patients (a result of surviving recipient T cells and thymic progenitors). After transplant, at about two months, alpha-beta T cells were reportedly derived from several hundred expanded graft clones.

The chain employs TRBV5-1 and TRBJ2-1; the match to TRBD2 covers 8 bases. The source material was PBMCs, mostly from graft donor cells, sampled 360 days after TCRalphabeta/CD19-depleted stem cell transplant. This TCR was sampled from a male patient younger than 18 who had a stem cell transplant for acute lymphoblastic leukemia, so the T cells may come from the graft donor. The CDR3 here is CASSFPSSGGYNEQFF. CDR3 DNA sequence: TGCGCCAGCAGTTTCCCTTCCTCGGGGGGGTACAATGAGCAGTTCTTC. Filled out from reference TRBV5-1 and TRBJ2-1, the complete variable domain reads KAGVTQTPRYLIKTRGQQVTLSCSPISGHRSVSWYQQTPGQGLQFLFEYFSETQRNKGNFPGRFSGRQFSNSRSEMNVSTLELGDSALYLCASSFPSSGGYNEQFFGPGTRLTVL.